This T cell receptor (beta chain) is from a study of blood T cell repertoires in COVID-19. Assay used: immunoSEQ multiplex PCR; TCRdb lists only in-frame clones, some missing. The data hold about 200,000 clones, with about 85% observed a single time. In its sample, this clone was seen many times. Germline V gene sequence: CDR1 MNHNY, CDR2 SVGAGI (reference sequence). V gave up 7 bases and J gave up 8 bases; unmatched junction bases: 10. This CDR3 has 13 residues. The rearrangement uses TRBV6-6 and TRBJ1-2; 7 bases fit TRBD1. The receptor comes from a man aged 35 to 55 who had recovered from COVID-19. The sequenced material came from PBMCs or T cells enriched from blood (not recorded which). The CDR3 protein is CASTQGGPRGYTF. The DNA for the CDR3 is TGTGCCAGCACTCAGGGGGGACCAAGAGGCTACACCTTC.